These 6 T cell receptor beta chains originate from one sample sequenced in a study of blood T cells in healthy people across ages. Sample-barcoded 5' priming and a J-beta primer mix drove a second PCR of roughly 6 to 12 cycles. From the 5' RACE reads, TCRdb called clonotypes with MiXCR, one entry per CDR3 protein. This sample has around 1.5 million distinct CDR3 sequences, with approximately 32% found just once. Specimen: blood. The receptors derive from a woman in her twenties or thirties in good health.

In nucleotides, the CDR3 is TGTGCCAGCAGCCAAGATGACAGTAACACTGAAGCTTTCTTT. Translating it yields CASSQDDSNTEAFF. The rearrangement joins TRBV4-2 to TRBJ1-1; tentative D call: TRBD1 (5 bases). Germline CDR1 and CDR2: LGHNA and YNFKEQ. This CDR3 is built from 14 residues. V was cut by 0 bases and J by 2 bases, with 7 bases left in between.

The chain joins TRBV3-1 to TRBJ2-6, with 9 bases matching TRBD1. Germline CDR1 is LGHDT and CDR2 is YNNKEL (reference sequence). Trimming at V came to 4 bases and at J to 2 bases, leaving 6 bases not matched to a gene. The CDR3 totals 17 residues. The CDR3 loop reads CASSLRTGDPGANVLTF. The CDR3 bases are TGTGCCAGCAGCCTAAGGACAGGGGACCCTGGGGCCAACGTCCTGACTTTC.

J is TRBJ1-1 and V is TRBV6-5, with D perhaps matching TRBD1 (5 bases). The CDR3 runs 14 residues. The V end lost 0 bases, the J end lost 4 bases, and 9 bases lay between the germline ends. Germline V lookup: CDR1 MNHEY, CDR2 SVGAGI. CDR3 nucleotide sequence: TGTGCCAGCAGTTACTCGGGAGGGACCACTGAAGCTTTCTTT. Encoded protein: CASSYSGGTTEAFF.

In its sample, this clonotype was seen a few times. The CDR3: CSATTGGASGSSGANVLTF. CDR3 DNA: TGCAGTGCAACGACAGGGGGGGCTAGCGGGAGCTCTGGGGCCAACGTCCTGACTTTC. The chain is built from TRBV20-1 and TRBJ2-6; TRBD2 might be the D (10 bases). V lost 6 bases to trimming and J lost 0 bases, with 24 bases between them. The germline gives CDR1 DFQATT, CDR2 SNEGSKA (reference sequence). The CDR3 loop spans 19 amino acids.

This clonotype has a handful of counts. The V and J genes are TRBV1 and TRBJ1-2. TRBV1 is designated a pseudogene. There are 15 residues in the CDR3. This chain's CDR3 is CTSSQDGEDPYGYTF. The CDR3 coding sequence is TGCACCAGCAGCCAAGACGGGGAAGACCCTTATGGCTACACCTTC.

The chain uses TRBV20-1 and TRBJ2-7, with 9 bases matching TRBD2. Germline CDR1 is DFQATT and CDR2 is SNEGSKA (reference sequence). Trimming removed 5 bases from V and 2 bases from J; junction bases left unmatched: 4. This CDR3 spans 13 amino acids. CDR3 sequence: CSALTSGAYEQYF. CDR3 nucleotides: TGCAGTGCTTTGACTAGCGGAGCCTACGAGCAGTACTTC.